This T cell receptor beta chain was documented in a study of a mutant IDH1 vaccine in newly diagnosed glioma. As to this clone: What it binds is not known.

Assay used: immunoSEQ multiplex PCR; TCRdb lists only in-frame clones, some missing. The table includes around 36,000 clones, roughly 90% detected once. Trimming left V 0 bases short and J 2 bases short, with 8 bases between. This CDR3 is 13 amino acids long. The germline gives CDR1 GTSNPN, CDR2 SVGIG (reference sequence). Time point in this sample: week 5, during vaccination. Doses comprised 300 ug of mutant IDH1 20-mer peptide each, plus topical imiquimod. This sample comprised PBMCs, obtained from a glioma patient whose treatment included an IDH1 peptide vaccine. The rearrangement links TRBV30 to TRBJ2-7; tentative D call: TRBD1 (6 bases). The TCR originated in a man between 45 and 60 years old with glioma. As DNA, the CDR3 is TGTGCCTGGAGTGTGGACAGAACCTACGAGCAGTACTTC. This sequence encodes CAWSVDRTYEQYF.